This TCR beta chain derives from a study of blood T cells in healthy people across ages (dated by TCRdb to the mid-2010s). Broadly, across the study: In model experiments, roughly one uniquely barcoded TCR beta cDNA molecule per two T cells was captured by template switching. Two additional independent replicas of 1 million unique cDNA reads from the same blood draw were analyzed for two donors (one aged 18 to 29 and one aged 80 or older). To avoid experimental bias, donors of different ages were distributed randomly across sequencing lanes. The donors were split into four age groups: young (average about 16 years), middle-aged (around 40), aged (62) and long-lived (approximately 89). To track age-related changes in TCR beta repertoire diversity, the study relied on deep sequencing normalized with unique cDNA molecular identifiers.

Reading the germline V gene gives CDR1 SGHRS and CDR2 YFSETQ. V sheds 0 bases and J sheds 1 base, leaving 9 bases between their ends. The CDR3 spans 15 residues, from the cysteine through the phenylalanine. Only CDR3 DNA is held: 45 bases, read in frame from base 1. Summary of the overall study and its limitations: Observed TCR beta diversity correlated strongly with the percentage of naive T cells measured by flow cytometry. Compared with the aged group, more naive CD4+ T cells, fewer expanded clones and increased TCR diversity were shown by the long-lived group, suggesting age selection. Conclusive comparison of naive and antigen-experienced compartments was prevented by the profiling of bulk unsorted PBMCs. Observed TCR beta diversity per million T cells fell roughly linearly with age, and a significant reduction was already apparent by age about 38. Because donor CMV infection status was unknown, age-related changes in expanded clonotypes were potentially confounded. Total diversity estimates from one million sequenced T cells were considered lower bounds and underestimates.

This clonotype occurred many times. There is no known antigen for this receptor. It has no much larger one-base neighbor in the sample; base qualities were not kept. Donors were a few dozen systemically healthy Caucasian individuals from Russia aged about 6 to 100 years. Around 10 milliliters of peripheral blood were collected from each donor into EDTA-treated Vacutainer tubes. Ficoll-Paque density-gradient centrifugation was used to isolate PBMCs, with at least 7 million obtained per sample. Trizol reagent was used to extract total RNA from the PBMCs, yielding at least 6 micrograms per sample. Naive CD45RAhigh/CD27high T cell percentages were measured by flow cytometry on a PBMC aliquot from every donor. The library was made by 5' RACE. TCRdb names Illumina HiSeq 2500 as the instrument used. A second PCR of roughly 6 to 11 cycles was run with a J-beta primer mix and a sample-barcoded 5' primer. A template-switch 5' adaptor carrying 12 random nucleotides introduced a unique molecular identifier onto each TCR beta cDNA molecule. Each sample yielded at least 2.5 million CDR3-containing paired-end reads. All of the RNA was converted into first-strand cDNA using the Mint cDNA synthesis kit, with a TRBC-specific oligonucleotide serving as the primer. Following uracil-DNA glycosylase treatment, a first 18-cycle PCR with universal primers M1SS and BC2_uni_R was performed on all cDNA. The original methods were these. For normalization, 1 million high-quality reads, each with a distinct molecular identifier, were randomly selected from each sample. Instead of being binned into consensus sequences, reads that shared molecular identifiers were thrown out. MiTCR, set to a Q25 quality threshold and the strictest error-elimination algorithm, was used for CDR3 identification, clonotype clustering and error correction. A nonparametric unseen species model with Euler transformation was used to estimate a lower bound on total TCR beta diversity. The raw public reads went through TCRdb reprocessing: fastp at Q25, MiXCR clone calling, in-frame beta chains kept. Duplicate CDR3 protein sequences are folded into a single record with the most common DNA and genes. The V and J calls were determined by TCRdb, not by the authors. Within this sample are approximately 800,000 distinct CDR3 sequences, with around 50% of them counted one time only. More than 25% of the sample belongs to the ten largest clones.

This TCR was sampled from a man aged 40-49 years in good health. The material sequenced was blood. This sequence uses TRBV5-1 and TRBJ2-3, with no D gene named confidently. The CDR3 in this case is CASSLGSLGTDTQYF. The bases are TGCGCCAGCAGCTTGGGGAGCCTAGGCACAGATACGCAGTATTTT.